This entry is about one T cell receptor beta chain. Sequenced by immunoSEQ multiplex PCR; TCRdb stores in-frame clones only, minus some. This table holds roughly 41,000 clones, around four fifths found once. In germline, CDR1 is LGHNA, CDR2 YNFKEQ. V lost 0 bases, J lost 4 bases, and 15 bases lay in between. The CDR3 is 16 amino acids. This record belongs to a study of blood T cell repertoires in COVID-19. The chain recombines TRBV4-2 with TRBJ1-2; D perhaps matches TRBD1 (6 bases). Sequenced sample: peripheral blood. This TCR was recovered from a man aged 45-65 years with active COVID-19. The chain's CDR3 is CASSQEGAGQVYGYTF. CDR3 DNA: TGTGCCAGCAGCCAAGAGGGGGCAGGGCAGGTCTATGGCTACACCTTC.